This T cell receptor (beta chain) was documented in a study of pediatric ulcerative colitis. Study-level points and caveats: Substantially fewer templates came from a couple of patients' blood samples.

About this clone itself: No antigen is known for it.

V shed 4 bases and J 3 bases; nucleotides not matched to a gene: 3. Germline V lookup: CDR1 LNHDA, CDR2 SQIVND (reference sequence). The CDR3 runs 14 residues. Up to 500,000 reads were sequenced per sample. This table comes from immunoSEQ multiplex PCR, and its TCRdb copy is limited to in-frame clones, with some not included. The sample has 55,000 to 75,000 clones; 85% to 90% are singletons. Blood was drawn at the time of colonoscopy. Source material: blood. This chain uses TRBV19 with TRBJ1-5, with TRBD1 matching 7 bases. The receptor comes from a boy between 10 and 17 years old with severe ulcerative colitis. CDR3 nucleotides: TGTGCCAGTAGTAACGGACAGGACAATCAGCCCCAGCATTTT. This translates into CASSNGQDNQPQHF. The full variable domain, completed using reference TRBV19 and TRBJ1-5, is DGGITQSPKYLFRKEGQNVTLSCEQNLNHDAMYWYRQDPGQGLRLIYYSQIVNDFQKGDIAEGYSVSREKKESFPLTVTSAQKNPTAFYLCASSNGQDNQPQHFGDGTRLSIL.